The clone carrying this T cell receptor (beta chain) was seen a handful of times. The antigen is undetermined. The data were taken from a study of neurological immune-mediated disorders. General study points: None of the CDR3 amino acid sequences found in expanded clones was shared across subjects. This suggests that the TCR-beta repertoires were private in all groups. Healthy controls had more TCR clonal expansion than multiple sclerosis, which showed the least, whereas HTLV-1-associated myelopathy showed the most.

The cDNA came from 5'RACE with 10-nucleotide random UMIs. Using its own MiXCR run on the 5' RACE reads, TCRdb lists one record per CDR3 protein. The table shows about 20,000 distinct CDR3 sequences, with approximately 26% occurring only once. Material: PBMCs. The sequence was collected from a man aged 45-65 years with HTLV-1-associated myelopathy (HAM/TSP).

The CDR3 region has the DNA TGCAGTGCCCCCCCGGGGGCAGGGAACTACGAGCAGTACTTC. This gives the protein CSAPPGAGNYEQYF. The chain couples TRBV20-1 to TRBJ2-7; D tentatively reads TRBD1 or TRBD2 (6 bases each). CDR3 length: 14 residues. Trimming removed 6 bases at V and 3 bases at J, with 18 bases between. Germline V gene sequence: CDR1 DFQATT, CDR2 SNEGSKA (reference sequence).